This entry describes one T cell receptor (beta chain). Germline lookup yields CDR1 LNHDA and CDR2 SQIVND (reference sequence). Trimming took 3 bases from V and 8 from J; bases not matched to a gene: 5. The CDR3 totals 13 residues. Libraries were prepared by immunoSEQ multiplex PCR; TCRdb keeps only in-frame clonotypes and omits some of them. The sample has approximately 300,000 clones, about 83% seen once. These data come from a study of blood T cell repertoires in COVID-19. Study as a whole: COVID-19 samples, acute and convalescent, were from the United States, Italy and Spain. The cDNA or gDNA used as material had been derived from T cells, B-cell-depleted T cells, or PBMCs.

The sample comprised peripheral blood. This clonotype was obtained from a woman in her forties or fifties with acute or convalescent COVID-19. The J gene is TRBJ1-1, the V gene TRBV19; 8 bases agree with TRBD1. The CDR3 loop reads CASSIRTGREAFF. The CDR3 DNA is TGTGCCAGTAGTATTCGGACAGGGCGGGAAGCTTTCTTT.